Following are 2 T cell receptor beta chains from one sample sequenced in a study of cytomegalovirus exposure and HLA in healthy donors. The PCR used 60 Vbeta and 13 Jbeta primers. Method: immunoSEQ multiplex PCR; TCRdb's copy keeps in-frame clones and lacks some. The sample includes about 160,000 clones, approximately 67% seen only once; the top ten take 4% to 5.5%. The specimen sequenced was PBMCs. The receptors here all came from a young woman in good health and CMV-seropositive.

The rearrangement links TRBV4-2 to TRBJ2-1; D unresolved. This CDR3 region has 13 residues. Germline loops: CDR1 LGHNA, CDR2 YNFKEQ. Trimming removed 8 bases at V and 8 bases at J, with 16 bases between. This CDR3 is CASQNSEAYEQFF. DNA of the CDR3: TGTGCCAGCCAAAACTCAGAGGCGTATGAGCAGTTCTTC.

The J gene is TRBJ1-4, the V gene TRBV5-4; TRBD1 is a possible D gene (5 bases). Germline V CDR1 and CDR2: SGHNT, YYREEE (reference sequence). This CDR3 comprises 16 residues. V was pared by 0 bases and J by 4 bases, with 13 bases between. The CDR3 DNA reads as TGTGCCAGCAGCTTGGGGGGACGGACTAATAATGAAAAACTGTTTTTT. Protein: CASSLGGRTNNEKLFF.